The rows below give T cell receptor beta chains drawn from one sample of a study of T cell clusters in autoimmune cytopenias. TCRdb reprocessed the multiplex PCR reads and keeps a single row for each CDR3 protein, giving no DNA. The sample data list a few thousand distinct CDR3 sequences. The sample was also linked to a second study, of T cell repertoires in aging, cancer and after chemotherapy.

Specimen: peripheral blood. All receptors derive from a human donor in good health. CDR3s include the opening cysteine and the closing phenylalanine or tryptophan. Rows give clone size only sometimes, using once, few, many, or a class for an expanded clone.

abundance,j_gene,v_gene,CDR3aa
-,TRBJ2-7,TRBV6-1,CASSPGAALSYEQYF
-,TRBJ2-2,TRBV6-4,CASSELAGDNTGELFF
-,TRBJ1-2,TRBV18,CASSPDRGRVSYTF
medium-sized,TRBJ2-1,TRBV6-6,CASTRAGDPWNEQFF
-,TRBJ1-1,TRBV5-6,CASSRVSGKAEAFF
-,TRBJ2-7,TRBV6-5,CASSILAGETYEQYF
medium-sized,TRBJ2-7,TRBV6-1,CASRSRDTHFQYF
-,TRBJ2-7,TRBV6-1,CAGKTGLFSYEQYF
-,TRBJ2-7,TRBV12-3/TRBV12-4,CASSGSGGYEQYF
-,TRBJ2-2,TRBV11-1,CASSLAVTSGGAGELFF
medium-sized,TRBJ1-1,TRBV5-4,CASSLTTMNTEAFF
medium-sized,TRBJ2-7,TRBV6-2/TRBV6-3,CASSLDSGASYEQYF
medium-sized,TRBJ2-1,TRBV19,CASDSGGSSYNEQFF
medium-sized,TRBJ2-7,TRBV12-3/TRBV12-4,CASMPGTGNLEQYF
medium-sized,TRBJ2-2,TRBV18,CASSPPSGGDTGELFF
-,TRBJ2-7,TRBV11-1,CASSIAGQGSSEQYF
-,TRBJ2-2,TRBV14,CASSGTGSYGELFF
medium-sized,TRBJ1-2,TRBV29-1,CSVVWANYGYTF
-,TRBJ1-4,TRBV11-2,CASSSPRGKVEKLFF
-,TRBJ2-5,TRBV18,CASSLKGKETQYF
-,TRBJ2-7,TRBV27,CATQGGWGQEQYF
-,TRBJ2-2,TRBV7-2,CASSSNTGELFF
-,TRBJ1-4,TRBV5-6,CASSPIPRGLTPFAANEKLFF
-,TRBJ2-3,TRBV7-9,CASSPLGGRADTQYF
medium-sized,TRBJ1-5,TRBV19,CASTWLANQPQHF
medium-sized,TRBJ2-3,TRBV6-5,CASRDRAADTQYF
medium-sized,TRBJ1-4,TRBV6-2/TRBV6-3,CASSDRGLSNEKLFF
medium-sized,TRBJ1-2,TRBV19,CASRLTGGYGYTF
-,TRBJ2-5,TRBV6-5,CASSYRQGFQTQYF
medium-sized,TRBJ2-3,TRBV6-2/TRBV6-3,CASKELDTQYF
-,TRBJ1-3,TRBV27,CASSADRGGGNTIYF
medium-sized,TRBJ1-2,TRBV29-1,CSVDHYLGGYTF
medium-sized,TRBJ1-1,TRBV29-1,CSSLGQANTEAFF
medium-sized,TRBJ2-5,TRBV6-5,CASSYSPGQETQYF
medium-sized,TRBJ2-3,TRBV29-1,CSVGPGTGVADTQYF
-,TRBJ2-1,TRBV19,CASSIEGLYEQFF
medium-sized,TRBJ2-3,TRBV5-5,CASSLGTASTDTQYF
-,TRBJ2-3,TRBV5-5,CASSLTGPAIGDTQYF
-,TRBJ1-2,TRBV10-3,CAISVSGTANYGYTF
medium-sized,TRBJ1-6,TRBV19,CASRPGQARRRGSPLHF
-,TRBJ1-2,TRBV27,CASSLSGNGYTF
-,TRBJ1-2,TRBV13,CASSLVPGRYGYTF
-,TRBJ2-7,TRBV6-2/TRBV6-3,CASSPRGMGRPSYEQYF
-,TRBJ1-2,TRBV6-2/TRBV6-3,CASNYYQGDYGYTF
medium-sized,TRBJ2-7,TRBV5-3,CARSLAGGTYEQYF
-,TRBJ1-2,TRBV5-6,CASQTTNYGYTF
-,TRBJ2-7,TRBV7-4,CASIQGRYSSYEQYF
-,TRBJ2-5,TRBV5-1,CASSLGAGGREETQYF
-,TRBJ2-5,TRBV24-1,CATSDSGETQYF
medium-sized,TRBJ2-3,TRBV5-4,CASSLAGRSLSTDTQYF
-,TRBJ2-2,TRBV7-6,CASSPLRQGVGTGELFF
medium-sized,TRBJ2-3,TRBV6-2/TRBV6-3,CASSYHTDTQYF
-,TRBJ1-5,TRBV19,CASSIADRGVGQPQHF
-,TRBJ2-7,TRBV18,CASSPPGTGLNEQYF
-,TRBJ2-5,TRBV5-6,CASSLGLNEETQYF
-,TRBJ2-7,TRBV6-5,CASSHDRGYEQYF